This is a list of T cell receptor beta chains from one sample in a study of blood T cells in healthy people across ages. TCRdb called the 5' RACE reads again in MiXCR, with one record for every CDR3 protein. The sample yields 1.2 million to 1.5 million distinct CDR3 sequences, 45% to 70% seen once. The specimen sequenced was blood. These receptors originate from a man younger than 35 in good health. Both conserved end residues are part of each CDR3. Fields, in order: D gene, clone size, V gene, J gene, CDR3 DNA, CDR3 protein. D genes are given only for firm matches. Rows may omit the clone size; those that give it use once, few, many or a size class.

.	.	TRBV6-2/TRBV6-3	TRBJ2-1	TGTGCCAGCAGCTTGGGGGTGGGACCCAGCTCCTACAATGAGCAGTTCTTC	CASSLGVGPSSYNEQFF
TRBD1	few	TRBV12-3/TRBV12-4	TRBJ2-7	TGTGCCAGGAGGCAGGGGGATACGTTTCCCCTTTACGAGCAGTACTTC	CARRQGDTFPLYEQYF
TRBD1	once	TRBV7-2	TRBJ1-2	TGTGCCAGCAGCGAAACCAAGGGACAGGGGGGGAATGGCTACACCTTC	CASSETKGQGGNGYTF
.	.	TRBV21-1	TRBJ1-2	TGTGCCAGCAGCAAAGGTGGTAGCAGGGGGGGGTGTGACTATGGCTACACCTTC	CASSKGGSRGGCDYGYTF
TRBD1	.	TRBV4-3	TRBJ2-7	TGCGCCAGCAGCCAAAGACAGGGCCCCGACGAGCAGTACTTC	CASSQRQGPDEQYF
.	few	TRBV29-1	TRBJ2-7	TGCAGCGTTGCCCCTCGATTGGGCAACGAGCAGTACTTC	CSVAPRLGNEQYF
.	few	TRBV6-5	TRBJ2-7	TGTGCCAGCAGTTACAGGGGGGTAAGCTCCTACGAGCAGTACTTC	CASSYRGVSSYEQYF
TRBD1	.	TRBV20-1	TRBJ2-7	TGCAGTGCTAGAGATCCCCCGGGACAGTGCTCCTACGAGCAGTACTTC	CSARDPPGQCSYEQYF
TRBD1	.	TRBV7-2	TRBJ1-2	TGTGCCAGCAGCCCGGGACAGGGTGGATGGTATGGCTACACCTTC	CASSPGQGGWYGYTF
.	.	TRBV25-1	TRBJ2-7	TGTGCCAGCACCCTCTGGGGTGTCAACGAGCAGTACTTC	CASTLWGVNEQYF
.	.	TRBV2	TRBJ2-3	TGTGCCAGCAGTGAAGGAGGCGGTAGCACAGATACGCAGTATTTT	CASSEGGGSTDTQYF
.	.	TRBV15	TRBJ2-3	TGTGCCACCAGCAGGAGAGGCGGGGAGGTTGCAGATACGCAGTATTTT	CATSRRGGEVADTQYF
TRBD1	.	TRBV20-1	TRBJ2-7	TGCAGTGCCAGAGGAGGGACAGGGGGCCTCGAGCAGTACTTC	CSARGGTGGLEQYF
TRBD2	.	TRBV20-1	TRBJ2-7	TGCAGTGCTAGTGCCAGTCTAGCGGGAGGATTCTACGAGCAGTACTTC	CSASASLAGGFYEQYF
.	.	TRBV6-5	TRBJ1-5	TGTGCCAGCTCGAGGGTGGGTAGCAATCAGCCCCAGCATTTT	CASSRVGSNQPQHF
TRBD2	.	TRBV12-3/TRBV12-4	TRBJ2-5	TGTGCCATCTCGGACCTAGCGGGCCAAGAGACCCAGTACTTC	CAISDLAGQETQYF
.	.	TRBV7-9	TRBJ2-1	TGTGCCAGCAGCTTAGTTCCGGGTGATGAGCAGTTCTTC	CASSLVPGDEQFF
.	.	TRBV5-1	TRBJ1-1	TGCGCCAGCAGCTTAGGCCAACGCTACACTGAAGCTTTCTTT	CASSLGQRYTEAFF
.	.	TRBV4-3	TRBJ1-2	TGCGCCAGCAGCCAAGATGCCGACAGGACTTACTATGGCTACACCTTC	CASSQDADRTYYGYTF
TRBD2	.	TRBV11-2	TRBJ2-7	TGTGCCAGCAGCCCCCCCAGCGGGAGAGGGTACGAGCAGTACTTC	CASSPPSGRGYEQYF
TRBD2	.	TRBV6-5	TRBJ2-7	TGTGCCAGCAGCGGGGCGACTAGCGGACCCTACGAGCAGTACTTC	CASSGATSGPYEQYF
TRBD1	few	TRBV2	TRBJ1-1	TGTGCCAGCAGCGGCCCGGGACAGATTATGAACACTGAAGCTTTCTTT	CASSGPGQIMNTEAFF
TRBD2	.	TRBV2	TRBJ2-1	TGTGCCAGCAGTGCTTCTAGCGGGAGAATGAATGAGCAGTTCTTC	CASSASSGRMNEQFF
TRBD2	.	TRBV10-3	TRBJ2-7	TGTGCCATCAGTGGGCTAGCGGGCGGATCCTACGAGCAGTACTTC	CAISGLAGGSYEQYF
TRBD2	.	TRBV3-1	TRBJ2-5	TGTGCCAGCACCCTTTGGGCGGGGGAGGCGGAGACCCAGTACTTC	CASTLWAGEAETQYF
.	few	TRBV7-2	TRBJ2-1	TGTGCCAGCAGCTTAGAGGTTTTTGTCGGGACCGCCTACAATGAGCAGTTCTTC	CASSLEVFVGTAYNEQFF
.	once	TRBV20-1	TRBJ2-1	TGCAGTGCTACCGGACTGGCCTACAATGAGCAGTTCTTC	CSATGLAYNEQFF
.	once	TRBV6-6	TRBJ2-7	TGTGCCAGCAGAAAACAGGGCCCAGGGGTGCAGTACTTC	CASRKQGPGVQYF
.	.	TRBV27	TRBJ2-1	TGTGCCAGCAGTTTTGGGCACAATGAGCAGTTCTTC	CASSFGHNEQFF
TRBD1	once	TRBV2	TRBJ2-7	TGTGCCAGCAGTGATCTTGACAGGGTAGCCTACGAGCAGTACTTC	CASSDLDRVAYEQYF
.	.	TRBV2	TRBJ2-5	TGTGCCAGCAGTCCGGGTGTATGGGAGACCCAGTACTTC	CASSPGVWETQYF
.	.	TRBV21-1	TRBJ2-2	TGTGCCAGCAGCCAACCAGGACAGCCGAACACCGGGGAGCTGTTTTTT	CASSQPGQPNTGELFF
.	.	TRBV25-1	TRBJ1-2	TGTGCCAGCAGTGAACCAGGGGCTAACTATGGCTACACCTTC	CASSEPGANYGYTF
TRBD1	.	TRBV7-6	TRBJ1-5	TGTGCCAGCAGCTTGGTCCCGGGACAGAATAGCAATCAGCCCCAGCATTTT	CASSLVPGQNSNQPQHF
TRBD1	.	TRBV5-5	TRBJ2-1	TGTGCCAGTATCCCCGTGGACAGGAACAATGAGCAGTTCTTC	CASIPVDRNNEQFF
TRBD1	.	TRBV20-1	TRBJ2-7	TGCAGTGCGACCAACAGGGGAAACGAGCAGTACTTC	CSATNRGNEQYF
.	few	TRBV10-3	TRBJ2-3	TGTGCCATGACCAGCGGAGGAGGGACAGATACGCAGTATTTT	CAMTSGGGTDTQYF
TRBD2	.	TRBV20-1	TRBJ2-3	TGCAGTGCCGGGACTAGCGGGGGGTATTTT	CSAGTSGGYF
.	few	TRBV6-2/TRBV6-3	TRBJ1-5	TGTGCCAGCAGTTTGGGGGCTGATCAGCCCCAGCATTTT	CASSLGADQPQHF
.	.	TRBV4-1	TRBJ2-5	TGCGCCAGCAGCCAAGAGGAAAGGAGGGAGACCCAGTACTTC	CASSQEERRETQYF
.	.	TRBV6-5	TRBJ2-7	TGTGCCAGCAGTTACAAGTGGGGACAATACGAGCAGTACTTC	CASSYKWGQYEQYF
.	.	TRBV11-1	TRBJ2-7	TGTGCCAGCAGCTCGACTAGTTTCGAGCAGTACTTC	CASSSTSFEQYF
.	.	TRBV12-3/TRBV12-4	TRBJ2-7	TGTGCCAGCAGTTTAACCGCGGGACATTCTGGCGAGCAGTACTTC	CASSLTAGHSGEQYF
.	.	TRBV7-6	TRBJ2-1	TGTGCCAGCAGCTCGACGGCCGTCGGCTTCCTCGTTGAGCAGTTCTTC	CASSSTAVGFLVEQFF
.	few	TRBV7-6	TRBJ1-1	TGTGCCAGCAGCTACGACGGGAACACTGAAGCTTTCTTT	CASSYDGNTEAFF
.	.	TRBV4-3	TRBJ2-2	TGCGCCAGCAGCCAAGGGGTAGCGCACACCGGGGAGCTGTTTTTT	CASSQGVAHTGELFF
.	.	TRBV28	TRBJ1-2	TGTGCCAGCAGTTCGCCGGGCCGCCTTAATGGCTACACCTTC	CASSSPGRLNGYTF
TRBD1	.	TRBV24-1	TRBJ2-3	TGTGCCACCAGTGGTCCGGGACAGAGCACAGATACGCAGTATTTT	CATSGPGQSTDTQYF
TRBD1	many	TRBV10-3	TRBJ2-5	TGTGCCATCAGTGACTTACAGGGGGAGACCCAGTACTTC	CAISDLQGETQYF
TRBD1	few	TRBV29-1	TRBJ1-2	TGCAGCGTTGAAGATGCAGGGGGAGGCTACACCTTC	CSVEDAGGGYTF
TRBD2	.	TRBV2	TRBJ2-1	TGTGCCAGCCTCGCCCGGCGGGAGGTCGATTATGCCCCCAACCTCAATGAGCAGTTCTTC	CASLARREVDYAPNLNEQFF
.	.	TRBV6-2/TRBV6-3	TRBJ2-7	TGTGCCAGCGTGGGCGGTCGACTATCCTACGAGCAGTACTTC	CASVGGRLSYEQYF
.	few	TRBV7-9	TRBJ2-4	TGTGCCAGCAGCTTAGTCCAGGACTCCAAAAACATTCAGTACTTC	CASSLVQDSKNIQYF
.	once	TRBV6-1	TRBJ1-6	TGTGCCAGCAGGGATTTTTATAATTCACCCCTCCACTTT	CASRDFYNSPLHF